This T cell receptor (beta chain) comes out of a study of shared clonotypes between healthy human individuals. At the deep level, the assay was run. The assay was immunoSEQ multiplex PCR, and TCRdb's table has in-frame clones only and misses some. Of fewer than 1.8 million clones listed, less than 99% were seen once; the top ten hold under 0.45%. Study outcomes and limitations: Across subsets, estimated richness was generally greater for naive than for memory populations. Large depth notwithstanding, sorted-subset sequencing proved incomplete by rarefaction.

Trimming pared 0 bases from V and 6 bases from J, leaving 22 bases between. Per the germline V gene, CDR1 is SGDLS and CDR2 is YYNGEE. CDR3 length equals 17 residues. With regard to this clone: Its antigen is currently unknown.

The chain has TRBV9 and TRBJ2-7, with D possibly being TRBD1 (6 bases). The sequenced sample was naive CD4+ T cells sorted from blood. The sample's subset: CD45RA+ positively selected. The clonotype originates from a man between 25 and 39 years old in good health. The CDR3 region has the DNA TGTGCCAGCAGCGTAGGGTCAGGGGCCAGCGCCTTGGGCGAGCAGTACTTC. Protein product: CASSVGSGASALGEQYF.